The present T cell receptor (beta chain) was sequenced within a study of T cells in Graves' hyperthyroidism and ophthalmopathy. The CDR3 regions of TCR beta were amplified from RNA transcripts. TCR CDR3 regions were first amplified by RT-PCR with HTBI primers. From the multiplex PCR reads, TCRdb called clonotypes with MiXCR, one entry per CDR3 protein. Found here are roughly 640,000 distinct CDR3 sequences, roughly 15% of them singletons; the top ten hold roughly 3.3%. The CDR3 sequence is 13 residues long. The V end lost 6 bases, the J end lost 2 bases, and 8 bases lay between the germline ends. The J gene is TRBJ1-3, the V gene TRBV12-3 or TRBV12-4; TRBD1 might be the D (5 bases). Specimen: blood. This clonotype was obtained from a woman aged 40 to 50 with Graves' ophthalmopathy. The CDR3 sequence: CASSRQTGNTIYF. CDR3 bases: TGTGCCAGCAGCCGACAGACTGGAAACACCATATATTTT.